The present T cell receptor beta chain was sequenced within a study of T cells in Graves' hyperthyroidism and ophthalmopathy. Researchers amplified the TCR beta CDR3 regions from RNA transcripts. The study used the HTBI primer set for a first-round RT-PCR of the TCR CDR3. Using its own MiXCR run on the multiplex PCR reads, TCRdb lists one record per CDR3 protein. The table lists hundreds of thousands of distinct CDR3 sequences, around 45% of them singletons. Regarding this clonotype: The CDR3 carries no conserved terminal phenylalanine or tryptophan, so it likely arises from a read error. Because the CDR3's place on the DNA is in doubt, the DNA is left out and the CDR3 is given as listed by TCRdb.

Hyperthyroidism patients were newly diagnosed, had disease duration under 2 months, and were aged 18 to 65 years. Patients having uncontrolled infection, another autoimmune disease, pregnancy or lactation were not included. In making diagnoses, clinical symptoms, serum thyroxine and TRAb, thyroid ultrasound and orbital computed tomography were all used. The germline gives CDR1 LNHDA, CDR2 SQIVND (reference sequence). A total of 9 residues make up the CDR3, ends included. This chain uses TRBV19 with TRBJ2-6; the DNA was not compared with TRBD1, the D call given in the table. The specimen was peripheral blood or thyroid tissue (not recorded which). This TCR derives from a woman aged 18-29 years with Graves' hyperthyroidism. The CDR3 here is CASRINSGQ.